This is a list of T cell receptor beta chains from one sample in a study of T cells in Graves' hyperthyroidism and ophthalmopathy. TCRdb redid the calling of the multiplex PCR reads with MiXCR, one entry per CDR3 protein. Of approximately 330,000 distinct CDR3 sequences listed, roughly 13% are singletons. Specimen: blood. The receptors here all came from a woman between 40 and 55 years old with Graves' ophthalmopathy. Both conserved end residues are part of each CDR3. The order of the fields is V gene, CDR3 length, D gene, J gene, clone size, CDR3 DNA, CDR3 protein. The D gene is left open where the match is weak. Not all rows give a size; the values are once, few, many and, for expanded clones, a class.

TRBV5-4	12	.	TRBJ1-6	few	TGTGCCAGCAGCTTGGTCCAGGGGCCCCTCCACTTT	CASSLVQGPLHF
TRBV20-1	14	.	TRBJ1-4	.	TGCAGTGCTAGAGACAGCGCTTCTAATGAAAAACTGTTTTTT	CSARDSASNEKLFF
TRBV7-8	17	.	TRBJ1-3	many	TGTGCCAGCAGCTTAGAAGGGAGGACGCCGTCTGGAAACACCATATATTTT	CASSLEGRTPSGNTIYF
TRBV7-9	15	.	TRBJ2-5	many	TGTGCCAGCAGCACTTTACAGGGCATACAAGAGACCCAGTACTTC	CASSTLQGIQETQYF
TRBV20-1	13	.	TRBJ2-2	many	TGCAGTGCTAGACCCCCCCACACCGGGGAGCTGTTTTTT	CSARPPHTGELFF
TRBV12-3/TRBV12-4	13	TRBD1	TRBJ2-5	few	TGTGCCAGCAGCCCACAGGGGAGAGAGACCCAGTACTTC	CASSPQGRETQYF
TRBV12-3/TRBV12-4	16	.	TRBJ2-1	many	TGTGCCAGCAGTTGGGGGACGGCTATAGCACCGAATGAGCAGTTCTTC	CASSWGTAIAPNEQFF
TRBV4-1	13	.	TRBJ1-5	few	TGCGCCAGCAGCCAAGAAGCGGATCAGCCCCAGCATTTT	CASSQEADQPQHF
TRBV24-1	16	.	TRBJ2-5	few	TGTGCCACCAGTGGGGGGGGGCAGGGGGCAGGAGAGACCCAGTACTTC	CATSGGGQGAGETQYF
TRBV19	13	.	TRBJ1-1	many	TGTGCCAGTAGTCCCGCCGGGTTGAACATCGCTTTCTTT	CASSPAGLNIAFF
TRBV14	12	.	TRBJ2-1	few	TGTGCCAGCAGCCAAGGTAATCTTGAGCAGTTCTTC	CASSQGNLEQFF